One and the same sample provided the 16 T cell receptor beta chains below, sequenced in a study of blood T cell repertoires in COVID-19. Using immunoSEQ multiplex PCR, the repertoire was profiled, and TCRdb retains in-frame clones only, with some absent. The data contain 25,000 to 35,000 clones, nearly 85% of them seen just once; the ten biggest clones take up 15% to 20%. Sample: peripheral blood. Source of these receptors: a man in his 70s with active COVID-19.

The chain couples TRBV5-4 to TRBJ2-7; 9 bases are a match to TRBD2. Germline CDR1 reads SGHNT; CDR2 reads YYREEE (reference sequence). The CDR3 covers 15 residues. Trimming cost V 0 bases and J 1 base; bases outside gene matches: 2. The CDR3 region has the DNA TGTGCCAGCAGCTTGGGCGGGGGGGTTTCCTACGAGCAGTACTTC. Translated, it gives CASSLGGGVSYEQYF.

The chain combines TRBV5-4 with TRBJ2-1; 8 positions match TRBD1. Germline V gene sequence: CDR1 SGHNT, CDR2 YYREEE (reference sequence). After removal of 4 bases from V and 7 bases from J, the junction contained 10 bases not matched to a gene. The CDR3 has 15 residues. In nucleotides, the CDR3 is TGTGCCAGCAGCACCCGACAGGGGCCTAGGAATGAGCAGTTCTTC. This translates into CASSTRQGPRNEQFF.

The sample holds one count of this clone. The chain carries TRBV11-3 and TRBJ2-2; 9 bases are a match to TRBD2. Germline V lookup: CDR1 SGHNT, CDR2 YENEEA. There are 15 residues in the CDR3. V trimming: 6 bases; J trimming: 0 bases; junction bases outside the gene matches: 2. The CDR3 DNA reads as TGTGCCAGCAGAATAGCGGGGGCGAACACCGGGGAGCTGTTTTTT. It codes for CASRIAGANTGELFF. Drawing the rest from reference TRBV11-3 and TRBJ2-2, the complete variable domain is EAGVVQSPRYKIIEKKQPVAFWCNPISGHNTLYWYLQNLGQGPELLIRYENEEAVDDSQLPKDRFSAERLKGVDSTLKIQPAELGDSAVYLCASRIAGANTGELFFGEGSRLTVL.

The chain recombines TRBV11-3 with TRBJ2-1; D gene unclear. The CDR3 sequence is 13 residues long. Germline V gene data show CDR1 as SGHNT and CDR2 as YENEEA. Trimming left V 1 base short and J 4 bases short, with 5 bases between. CDR3 coding DNA: TGTGCCAGCAGCTTAGGCAGATACAATGAGCAGTTCTTC. It is translated as CASSLGRYNEQFF.

The chain couples TRBV11-2 to TRBJ2-3; D unclear. Trimming took off 5 bases at V and 2 bases at J, with 5 bases between the two ends. The germline CDR1 and CDR2 sequences are SGHAT and FQNNGV. The CDR3 consists of 12 residues. DNA of the CDR3: TGTGCCAGCAGCCCATCCACAGATACGCAGTATTTT. Protein sequence: CASSPSTDTQYF.

The J gene is TRBJ2-3, the V gene TRBV7-3, with D perhaps TRBD2 (6 bases). Deletions cut 5 bases from V and 0 bases from J, with 9 bases between. The germline V gene encodes CDR1 SGHTA and CDR2 FQGTGA. The CDR3 covers 14 residues. The CDR3 coding sequence is TGTGCCAGCAGCGGAGGGGATAGCACAGATACGCAGTATTTT. Its protein is CASSGGDSTDTQYF.

V usage is TRBV27 and J usage is TRBJ2-1; D is possibly TRBD2 (6 bases). CDR1 is MNHEY, CDR2 SMNVEV, per germline (reference sequence). With 6 bases removed from V and 0 bases from J, the gap between germline ends came to 24 bases. The CDR3 is made up of 19 amino acids. The CDR3 loop is CASSPKSRGTRSSYNEQFF. The CDR3 DNA follows: TGTGCCAGCAGCCCAAAATCCCGGGGGACCCGGAGCTCCTACAATGAGCAGTTCTTC.

This chain uses TRBV7-9 with TRBJ1-4; D remains ambiguous. Germline V gives CDR1 SEHNR, CDR2 FQNEAQ (reference sequence). This CDR3 contains 14 residues. Trimming left V 5 bases short and J 0 bases short, with 7 bases between. The CDR3 sequence is CASSRSATNEKLFF. The CDR3 bases are TGTGCCAGCAGCCGTTCCGCAACTAATGAAAAACTGTTTTTT.

This clone has a handful of counts. This chain connects TRBV30 to TRBJ1-1; D is unclear. Trimming cost V 2 bases and J 3 bases, with 16 bases left between them. Per the germline V gene, CDR1 is GTSNPN and CDR2 is SVGIG (reference sequence). The CDR3 consists of 15 residues. CDR3 protein: CAWSHQRLGDTEAFF. The CDR3 region has the DNA TGTGCCTGGAGTCATCAAAGGTTGGGAGACACTGAAGCTTTCTTT.

J is TRBJ1-4 and V is TRBV2; no definite D call. The CDR3 totals 14 residues. Looked up from germline, CDR1 is SNHLY and CDR2 is FYNNEI. Deletions cut 5 bases from V and 8 bases from J, with 15 bases between. CDR3 coding DNA: TGTGCCAGCAGTAAGATCCAGGAGGACGAAAAACTGTTTTTT. Residues: CASSKIQEDEKLFF. The full variable domain, rest sourced from reference TRBV2 and TRBJ1-4, is EPEVTQTPSHQVTQMGQEVILRCVPISNHLYFYWYRQILGQKVEFLVSFYNNEISEKSEIFDDQFSVERPDGSNFTLKIRSTKLEDSAMYFCASSKIQEDEKLFFGSGTQLSVL.

This clone ranks as medium-sized. The rearrangement links TRBV4-1 to TRBJ1-5; no clear D gene. CDR1 and CDR2 from the germline V gene are MGHRA and YSYEKL. The CDR3 runs to 15 residues. The V and J ends lost 2 bases and 2 bases respectively, with 10 bases between them. CDR3 region: CASSQFGDRNQPQHF. CDR3 DNA sequence: TGCGCCAGCAGCCAATTCGGGGATCGCAATCAGCCCCAGCATTTT.

The chain couples TRBV24-1 to TRBJ2-1; 8 bases agree with TRBD2. The CDR3 contains 15 residues. The V and J ends lost 3 bases and 0 bases, in that order; junction bases with no gene match: 0. Germline loops: CDR1 KGHDR, CDR2 SFDVKD. CDR3 sequence (DNA): TGTGCCACCAGTGATGCGGGGGGCTCCTACAATGAGCAGTTCTTC. Its protein is CATSDAGGSYNEQFF.

The chain carries TRBV5-1 and TRBJ1-5, with D perhaps TRBD1 (5 bases). The CDR3 loop spans 15 amino acids. Germline V gene data show CDR1 as SGHRS and CDR2 as YFSETQ. Trimming removed 0 bases at V and 5 bases at J, with 12 bases between. CDR3 DNA sequence: TGCGCCAGCAGCTTGGTAGCAGGGTCTGATCAGCCCCAGCATTTT. This sequence encodes CASSLVAGSDQPQHF.

The chain joins TRBV3-1 (or the pseudogene TRBV3-2) to TRBJ1-5, with a weak D call TRBD1 (5 bases). Germline V gene lookup returns CDR1 LGHDT and CDR2 YNNKEL (reference sequence). V lost 0 bases, J lost 4 bases, and 16 bases lay in between. This CDR3 has 17 amino acids. The CDR3 loop reads CASSQDPRAGPNQPQHF. Written as DNA, the CDR3 is TGTGCCAGCAGCCAAGATCCCCGAGCAGGGCCAAATCAGCCCCAGCATTTT.

As concerns this clone: Other nucleotide sequences from this sample produce the same CDR3. This chain joins TRBV28 and TRBJ1-1; 8 nucleotides line up with TRBD1. CDR1 and CDR2 from the germline V gene are MDHEN and SYDVKM. This CDR3 region has 13 residues. J gave up 4 bases and V 6 bases, and 4 bases lay outside the gene matches. CDR3 protein: CASRDRGLTEAFF. In DNA form, the CDR3 reads TGTGCCAGCAGAGACAGGGGTCTCACTGAAGCTTTCTTT.

The rearrangement links TRBV21-1 to TRBJ1-2; the table's D call, TRBD1, was not checked against the DNA. TRBV21-1 is a pseudogene locus. This CDR3 has 11 amino acids. CDR3 amino acids: CASSTYRARPF. The CDR3 nucleotides read TGTGCCAGCAGCACTTACAGGGCCCGTCCTTTC.